A single TCR beta chain is shown here with its context. Its antigen remains unknown. The entry originates in a study of T cell responses to AZD1222 COVID-19 vaccine. Notes on the study in general: Donors were largely white British and mainly female; clonal diversity was possibly underestimated. Repertoires were sampled only after the peak T cell response. Just 5 to 7 AZD1222 recipients were seropositive at baseline. Spike-specific TCR depth and breadth grew after two AZD1222 doses.

Clones were sequenced by immunoSEQ multiplex PCR, and TCRdb holds only the in-frame ones, with some missing. Of roughly 150,000 clones listed, around 88% were seen once; the top ten hold under 3.5%. Germline V gene data show CDR1 as SGHRS and CDR2 as YFSETQ. Trimming at V came to 4 bases and at J to 9 bases, leaving 7 bases not matched to a gene. The CDR3 is 12 amino acids. The genes are TRBV5-1 and TRBJ2-7, with 7 nucleotides matching TRBD1. This clonotype originated in an adult in good health. Source: peripheral blood, taken on day 0 of MenACWY control vaccination. The CDR3 sequence: CASSIDREGQYF. Written as DNA, the CDR3 is TGCGCCAGCAGCATCGACAGGGAAGGGCAGTACTTC.